Below are 19 T cell receptor beta chains sequenced from a single sample in a study of blood T cell repertoires in COVID-19. This table comes from immunoSEQ multiplex PCR, and its TCRdb copy is limited to in-frame clones, with some not included. The table has 200,000 to 250,000 clones, 88% seen once; the top ten hold 14% to 15%. The sequenced material came from PBMCs or T cells enriched from blood (not recorded which). These receptors all come from a woman aged 50 to 60 with acute COVID-19.

As DNA, the CDR3 is TGTGTCAGAAGCTTACGGGTGGCTAACTCCACAGATACGCAGTATTTT. As protein: CVRSLRVANSTDTQYF. The chain is built from TRBV7-5 and TRBJ2-3; the table assigns TRBD2, which was not confirmed against the DNA. TRBV7-5 is tagged as a pseudogene. CDR3 length: 16 amino acids.

The chain employs TRBV30 and TRBJ1-1; D ambiguous. CDR3 length equals 13 residues. Germline loops: CDR1 GTSNPN, CDR2 SVGIG (reference sequence). Trimming removed 5 bases at V and 7 bases at J, with 17 bases between. The DNA for the CDR3 is TGTGCCTGGTCCCGATATACTAGGGATGAAGCTTTCTTT. This translates into CAWSRYTRDEAFF.

The rearrangement uses TRBV19 and TRBJ1-5; D gene ambiguous. V lost 1 base to trimming and J lost 4 bases, with 8 bases between them. Looked up from germline, CDR1 is LNHDA and CDR2 is SQIVND (reference sequence). This CDR3 is 14 amino acids long. The CDR3, as DNA: TGTGCCAGTAGTATAGTCGGGGTAAATCAGCCCCAGCATTTT. Residues: CASSIVGVNQPQHF.

The genes are TRBV7-8 and TRBJ2-6, with D maybe TRBD1 (6 bases). Germline CDR1 and CDR2: SGHVS and FQNEAQ. The V end was cut by 8 bases, the J end by 0 bases, with 11 bases between. This CDR3 spans 15 amino acids. The CDR3 reads CASRRGDSGANVLTF. Written as DNA, the CDR3 is TGTGCCAGCCGCAGGGGAGACTCTGGGGCCAACGTCCTGACTTTC. The complete variable domain, with remaining parts taken from reference TRBV7-8 and TRBJ2-6, reads GAGVSQSPRYKVAKRGQDVALRCDPISGHVSLFWYQQALGQGPEFLTYFQNEAQLDKSGLPSDRFFAERPEGSVSTLKIQRTQQEDSAVYLCASRRGDSGANVLTFGAGSRLTVL.

This clone was observed once. V usage is TRBV5-1 and J usage is TRBJ1-2; possibly TRBD1 for D (6 bases). Trimming removed 3 bases at V and 4 bases at J, with 16 bases between. The CDR3 loop spans 15 amino acids. Germline V CDR1 and CDR2: SGHRS, YFSETQ. The CDR3 here is CASSSQGRQLYGYTF. CDR3 in DNA: TGCGCCAGCAGCTCACAGGGCCGACAGCTCTATGGCTACACCTTC.

This clone was seen a single time. The rearrangement joins TRBV28 to TRBJ1-4; D remains unclear. The CDR3 consists of 10 residues. CDR1 is MDHEN and CDR2 is SYDVKM in the germline V gene. The CDR3 here is CAAFNEKLFF. The DNA for the CDR3 is TGTGCAGCTTTTAATGAAAAACTGTTTTTT.

V gene TRBV6-5 combines with J gene TRBJ2-1; 10 positions match TRBD2. The length of the CDR3 is 14 residues. Germline values: CDR1 MNHEY, CDR2 SVGAGI. Trimming at V came to 5 bases and at J to 15 bases, leaving 13 bases not matched to a gene. CDR3 protein: CASSRSFLAGALFF. The DNA of the CDR3 is TGTGCCAGCAGTAGATCTTTTCTAGCGGGAGCTCTGTTCTTC.

This chain connects TRBV7-6 to TRBJ2-3; D may be TRBD1 (6 bases). CDR1 and CDR2 (germline): SGHVS, FNYEAQ. Trimming stripped 4 bases from V and 4 bases from J, with 21 bases between. The CDR3 runs 17 residues. In DNA form, the CDR3 reads TGTGCCAGCAGCTCCTCCTTCAGGGGTGGTTTCGCAGATACGCAGTATTTT. Translation: CASSSSFRGGFADTQYF.

V is TRBV7-2 and J is TRBJ2-7; 7 bases line up with TRBD2. Germline V gene data show CDR1 as SGHTA and CDR2 as FQGNSA. This CDR3 spans 17 amino acids. The trim removed 2 bases at V and 2 bases at J, leaving 12 bases unmatched. The chain's CDR3 is CASSLKPSGSPTYEQYF. The CDR3, as DNA: TGTGCCAGCAGCTTAAAACCTAGCGGTTCCCCCACCTACGAGCAGTACTTC.

The chain couples TRBV27 to TRBJ2-1, with 8 bases lining up with TRBD1. This CDR3 has 14 amino acids. CDR1 is MNHEY and CDR2 is SMNVEV in the germline V gene (reference sequence). V lost 4 bases, J lost 4 bases, and 3 bases stayed unmatched. In nucleotides, the CDR3 is TGTGCCAGCAGTTCAGGGGGCAGTTACAATGAGCAGTTCTTC. Amino acids: CASSSGGSYNEQFF.

V gene TRBV13 combines with J gene TRBJ2-2; maybe TRBD1 (5 bases). The V gene's germline CDR1 is PRHDT and CDR2 FYEKMQ (reference sequence). CDR3 length: 15 amino acids. The V and J ends lost 5 bases and 4 bases respectively, with 14 bases between them. The chain's CDR3 is CASSPTGTGTGELFF. The CDR3 DNA is TGTGCCAGCAGCCCCACTGGTACAGGCACCGGGGAGCTGTTTTTT. Full variable domain (rest looked up from reference TRBV13 and TRBJ2-2): AAGVIQSPRHLIKEKRETATLKCYPIPRHDTVYWYQQGPGQDPQFLISFYEKMQSDKGSIPDRFSAQQFSDYHSELNMSSLELGDSALYFCASSPTGTGTGELFFGEGSRLTVL.

The V call is TRBV7-2, the J call TRBJ2-3; 9 nucleotides agree with TRBD2. Germline-derived CDR1 and CDR2 are SGHTA and FQGNSA. Trimming cost V 2 bases and J 6 bases; bases outside gene matches: 3. This CDR3 spans 14 amino acids. The CDR3 region is CASSLQAGGDTQYF. Written as DNA, the CDR3 is TGTGCCAGCAGCTTACAAGCGGGAGGTGATACGCAGTATTTT.

The rearrangement uses TRBV4-3 and TRBJ1-2, with D unresolved. Trimming stripped 3 bases from V and 7 bases from J, with 12 bases between. The CDR3 is made up of 13 amino acids. Germline CDR1 is LGHNA and CDR2 is YSLEER. The CDR3 region is CASSQEGIRGYTF. Here the CDR3 DNA reads TGCGCCAGCAGCCAGGAGGGAATTCGTGGCTACACCTTC.

The chain's CDR3 is CASSPRTDTGYTF. The DNA of the CDR3 is TGTGCCAGCAGCCCGCGGACAGATACCGGCTACACCTTC. This chain uses TRBV3-1 (or the pseudogene TRBV3-2) with TRBJ1-2; D perhaps matches TRBD1 (6 bases). V lost 4 bases, J lost 8 bases, and 14 bases lay in between. In germline, CDR1 is LGHDT, CDR2 YNNKEL (reference sequence). This CDR3 is 13 amino acids long.

The chain links TRBV7-3 to TRBJ2-1; D might be TRBD2 (6 bases). V was pared by 1 base and J by 13 bases, with 17 bases between. There are 14 residues in the CDR3. CDR1 and CDR2 (germline): SGHTA, FQGTGA. The CDR3 loop reads CASSLNGAGGEQFF. The CDR3 region has the DNA TGTGCCAGCAGCTTAAACGGGGCCGGGGGAGAACAGTTCTTC.

The V call is TRBV16, the J call TRBJ2-3, with 9 bases that match TRBD2. Germline CDR1 is KGHSY and CDR2 is FQNENV. After removal of 1 base from V and 2 bases from J, the junction contained 7 bases not matched to a gene. The CDR3 consists of 17 residues. CDR3 amino acids: CASSQFRLAGPTDTQYF. The CDR3 DNA reads TGTGCCAGCAGCCAATTCCGGCTAGCGGGACCCACAGATACGCAGTATTTT.

The V call is TRBV2, the J call TRBJ2-5; 7 bases fit TRBD1. V lost 6 bases and J lost 2; bases outside the gene matches: 3. CDR3 length: 13 amino acids. Looked up from germline, CDR1 is SNHLY and CDR2 is FYNNEI. CDR3 DNA sequence: TGTGCCAGCAGGGGGGACAGTCAAGAGACCCAGTACTTC. Protein: CASRGDSQETQYF.

V usage is TRBV4-1 and J usage is TRBJ1-1; 8 bases align to TRBD1. The ends lost 1 base at V and 3 bases at J; junction bases unmatched: 1. The CDR3 spans 14 residues. Germline-derived CDR1 and CDR2 are MGHRA and YSYEKL. The CDR3 region is CASSQGQGYTEAFF. As DNA, the CDR3 is TGCGCCAGCAGCCAAGGACAGGGGTACACTGAAGCTTTCTTT.

This chain connects TRBV28 to TRBJ1-1, with TRBD1 as a possible D gene (5 bases). Trimming took 6 bases from V and 0 from J, leaving 14 bases between them. The CDR3 covers 15 residues. The germline V gene has CDR1 MDHEN and CDR2 SYDVKM. CDR3: CASSRGSSMNTEAFF. CDR3 in DNA: TGTGCCAGCAGCCGGGGGTCAAGCATGAACACTGAAGCTTTCTTT.